The rows below give T cell receptor beta chains drawn from one sample of a study of response to subunit inactivated influenza vaccine. In TCRdb, the RT-PCR reads were re-called with MiXCR into one record per CDR3 protein. The sample lists hundreds of thousands of distinct CDR3 sequences, about 11% seen once, with 8% to 13% in the top ten. The same specimen was also included in a second study, on T cells expressing NK-cell markers.

The sample consisted of PBMCs from blood, taken on the day of vaccination. The source is a man aged 50 or older who received an inactivated influenza vaccine. Each CDR3 is given with its conserved first and last residue. A D gene is named only where the DNA matches it firmly. Clone size is given for some rows only: seen once, a few or many times, or a class if the clone is expanded.

CDR3	DNA	size	D	V	J
CASRSPSGGTYEQYF	TGTGCCAGCAGGTCTCCTAGCGGGGGTACCTACGAGCAGTACTTC	NA	TRBD2	TRBV28	TRBJ2-7
CSARERGNTEAFF	TGCAGTGCTAGAGAGAGAGGGAACACTGAAGCTTTCTTT	few	NA	TRBV20-1	TRBJ1-1
CASSPGQGVGTEAFF	TGTGCCAGCAGTCCAGGACAGGGGGTTGGCACTGAAGCTTTCTTT	NA	TRBD1	TRBV28	TRBJ1-1
CSAVGPTHINEQFF	TGCAGCGCTGTGGGGCCCACCCATATCAATGAGCAGTTCTTC	many	NA	TRBV29-1	TRBJ2-1
CASSPRQGGEDEQYF	TGTGCCAGCAGCCCGAGACAGGGCGGAGAAGACGAGCAGTACTTC	NA	TRBD1	TRBV14	TRBJ2-7
CASSLSLETQYF	TGCGCCAGCAGCTTGTCTTTGGAGACCCAGTACTTC	many	NA	TRBV5-1	TRBJ2-5
CASAQGVNYGYTF	TGTGCCAGCGCCCAGGGGGTCAACTATGGCTACACCTTC	NA	TRBD1	TRBV7-9	TRBJ1-2
CSATGTAREEQFF	TGCAGTGCCACCGGGACTGCCCGGGAAGAGCAGTTCTTC	NA	NA	TRBV20-1	TRBJ2-1
CSARDQTPGNTIYF	TGCAGTGCTAGAGATCAGACACCGGGAAACACCATATATTTT	few	NA	TRBV20-1	TRBJ1-3
CASSFRAGGSYNEQFF	TGCGCCAGCAGCTTTAGAGCGGGAGGGTCCTACAATGAGCAGTTCTTC	many	TRBD2	TRBV5-1	TRBJ2-1
CASSIHRGGNTEAFF	TGCGCCAGCAGCATCCACAGGGGAGGGAACACTGAAGCTTTCTTT	many	TRBD1	TRBV5-1	TRBJ1-1
CASSFGRGSYNEQFF	TGTGCCAGCAGCTTTGGGCGGGGGTCCTACAATGAGCAGTTCTTC	NA	TRBD2	TRBV11-2	TRBJ2-1
CASSRPGAGDNQPQHF	TGTGCCAGCAGCCGCCCAGGAGCCGGTGACAATCAGCCCCAGCATTTT	NA	NA	TRBV6-1	TRBJ1-5
CASRVAGEQFF	TGTGCCAGCAGGGTAGCGGGTGAGCAGTTCTTC	NA	TRBD2	TRBV12-3/TRBV12-4	TRBJ2-1